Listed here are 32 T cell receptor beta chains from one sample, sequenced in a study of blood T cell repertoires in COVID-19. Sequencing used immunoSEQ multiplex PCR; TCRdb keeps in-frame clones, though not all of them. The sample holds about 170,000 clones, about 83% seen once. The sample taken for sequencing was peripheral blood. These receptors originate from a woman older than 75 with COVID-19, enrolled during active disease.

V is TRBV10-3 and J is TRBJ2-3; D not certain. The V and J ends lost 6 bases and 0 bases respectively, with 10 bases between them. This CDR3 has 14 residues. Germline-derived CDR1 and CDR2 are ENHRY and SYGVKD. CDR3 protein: CAIRQSPSTDTQYF. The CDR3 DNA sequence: TGTGCCATCAGACAGAGCCCTAGCACAGATACGCAGTATTTT.

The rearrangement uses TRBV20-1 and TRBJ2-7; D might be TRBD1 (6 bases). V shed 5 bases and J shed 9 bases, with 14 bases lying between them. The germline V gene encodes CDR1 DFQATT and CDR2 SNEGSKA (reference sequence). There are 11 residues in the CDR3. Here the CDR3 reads CSASGDFGQYF. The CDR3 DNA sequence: TGCAGTGCTTCAGGGGATTTCGGGCAGTACTTC.

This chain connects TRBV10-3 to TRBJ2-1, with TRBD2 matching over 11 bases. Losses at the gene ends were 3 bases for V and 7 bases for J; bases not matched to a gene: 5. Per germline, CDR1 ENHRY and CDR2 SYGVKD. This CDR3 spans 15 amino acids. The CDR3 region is CAISEWSSGGNEQFF. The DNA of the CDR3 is TGTGCCATCAGTGAATGGTCTAGCGGGGGGAATGAGCAGTTCTTC.

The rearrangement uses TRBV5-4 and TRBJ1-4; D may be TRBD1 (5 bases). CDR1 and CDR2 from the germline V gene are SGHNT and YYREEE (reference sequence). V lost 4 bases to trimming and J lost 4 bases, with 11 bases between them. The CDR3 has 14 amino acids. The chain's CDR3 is CASSRRGDNEKLFF. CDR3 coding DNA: TGTGCCAGCAGCCGACGGGGGGATAATGAAAAACTGTTTTTT. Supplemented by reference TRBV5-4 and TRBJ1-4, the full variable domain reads ETGVTQSPTHLIKTRGQQVTLRCSSQSGHNTVSWYQQALGQGPQFIFQYYREEENGRGNFPPRFSGLQFPNYSSELNVNALELDDSALYLCASSRRGDNEKLFFGSGTQLSVL.

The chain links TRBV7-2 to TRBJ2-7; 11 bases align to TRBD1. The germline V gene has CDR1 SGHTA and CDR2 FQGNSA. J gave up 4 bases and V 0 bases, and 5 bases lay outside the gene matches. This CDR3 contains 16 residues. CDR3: CASSLAGQGGMYEQYF. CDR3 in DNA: TGTGCCAGCAGCTTAGCGGGACAGGGGGGCATGTACGAGCAGTACTTC.

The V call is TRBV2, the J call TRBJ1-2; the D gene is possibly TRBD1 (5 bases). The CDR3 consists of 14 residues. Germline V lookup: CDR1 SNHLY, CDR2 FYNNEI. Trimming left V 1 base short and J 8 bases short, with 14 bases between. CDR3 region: CASSEGQGGRGYTF. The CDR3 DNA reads TGTGCCAGCAGTGAAGGGCAGGGAGGTAGGGGCTACACCTTC.

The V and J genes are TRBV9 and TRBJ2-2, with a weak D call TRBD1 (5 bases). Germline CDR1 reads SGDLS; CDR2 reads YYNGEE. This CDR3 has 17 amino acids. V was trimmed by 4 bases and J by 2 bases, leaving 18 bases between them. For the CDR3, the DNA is TGTGCCAGCAGCAAACTTGGACACCCTTTTAACACCGGGGAGCTGTTTTTT. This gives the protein CASSKLGHPFNTGELFF. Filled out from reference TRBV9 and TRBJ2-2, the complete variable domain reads DSGVTQTPKHLITATGQRVTLRCSPRSGDLSVYWYQQSLDQGLQFLIQYYNGEERAKGNILERFSAQQFPDLHSELNLSSLELGDSALYFCASSKLGHPFNTGELFFGEGSRLTVL.

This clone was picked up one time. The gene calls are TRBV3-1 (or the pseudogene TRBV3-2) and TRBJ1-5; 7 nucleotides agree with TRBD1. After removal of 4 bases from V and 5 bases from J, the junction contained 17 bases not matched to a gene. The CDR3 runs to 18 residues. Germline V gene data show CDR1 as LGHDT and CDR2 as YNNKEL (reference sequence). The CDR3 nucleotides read TGTGCCAGCAGCCTCTCTAACTACGGGACCAGGGGGGATCAGCCCCAGCATTTT. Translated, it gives CASSLSNYGTRGDQPQHF.

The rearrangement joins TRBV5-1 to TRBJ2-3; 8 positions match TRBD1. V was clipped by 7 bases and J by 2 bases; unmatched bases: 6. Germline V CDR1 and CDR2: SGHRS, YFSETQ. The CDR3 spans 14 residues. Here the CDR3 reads CASGQDRVTDTQYF. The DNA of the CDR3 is TGCGCCAGCGGGCAGGACAGGGTCACAGATACGCAGTATTTT. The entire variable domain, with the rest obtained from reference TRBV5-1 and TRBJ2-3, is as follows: KAGVTQTPRYLIKTRGQQVTLSCSPISGHRSVSWYQQTPGQGLQFLFEYFSETQRNKGNFPGRFSGRQFSNSRSEMNVSTLELGDSALYLCASGQDRVTDTQYFGPGTRLTVL.

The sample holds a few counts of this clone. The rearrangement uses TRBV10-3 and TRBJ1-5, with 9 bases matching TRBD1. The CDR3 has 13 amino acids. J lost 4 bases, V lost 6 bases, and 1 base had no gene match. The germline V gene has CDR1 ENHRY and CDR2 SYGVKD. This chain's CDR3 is CAIRGQGNQPQHF. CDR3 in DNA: TGTGCCATCAGGGGACAGGGAAATCAGCCCCAGCATTTT.

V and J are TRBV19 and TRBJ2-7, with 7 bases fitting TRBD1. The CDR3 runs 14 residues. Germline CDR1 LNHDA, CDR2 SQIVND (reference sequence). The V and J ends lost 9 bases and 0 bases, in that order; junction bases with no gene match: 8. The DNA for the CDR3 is TGTGCCAGCAAGATCCGGGACAGCTCCTACGAGCAGTACTTC. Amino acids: CASKIRDSSYEQYF.

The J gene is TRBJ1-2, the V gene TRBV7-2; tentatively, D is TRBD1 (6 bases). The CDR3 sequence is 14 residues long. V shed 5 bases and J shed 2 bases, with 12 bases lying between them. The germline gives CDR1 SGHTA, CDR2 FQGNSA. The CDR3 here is CASSPGGGNYGYTF. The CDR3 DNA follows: TGTGCCAGCAGCCCGGGGGGCGGGAACTATGGCTACACCTTC.

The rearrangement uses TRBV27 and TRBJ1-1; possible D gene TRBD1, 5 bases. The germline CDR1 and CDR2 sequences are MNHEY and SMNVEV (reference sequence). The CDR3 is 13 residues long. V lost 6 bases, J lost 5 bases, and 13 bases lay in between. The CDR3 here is CASRGWGTTEAFF. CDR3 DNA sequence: TGTGCCAGCAGGGGTTGGGGGACTACTGAAGCTTTCTTT.

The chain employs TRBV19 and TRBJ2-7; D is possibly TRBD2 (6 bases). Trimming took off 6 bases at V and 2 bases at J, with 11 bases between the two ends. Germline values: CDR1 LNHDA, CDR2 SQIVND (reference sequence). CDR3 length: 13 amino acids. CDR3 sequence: CASSRTIPYEQYF. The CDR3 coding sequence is TGTGCCAGTAGCCGGACTATTCCCTACGAGCAGTACTTC.

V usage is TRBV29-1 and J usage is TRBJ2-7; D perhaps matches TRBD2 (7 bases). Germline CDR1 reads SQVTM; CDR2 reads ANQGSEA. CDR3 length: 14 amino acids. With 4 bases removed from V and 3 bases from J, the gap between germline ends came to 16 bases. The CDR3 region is CSVGGGGHYYEQYF. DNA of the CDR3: TGCAGCGTTGGAGGCGGGGGCCATTACTACGAGCAGTACTTC.

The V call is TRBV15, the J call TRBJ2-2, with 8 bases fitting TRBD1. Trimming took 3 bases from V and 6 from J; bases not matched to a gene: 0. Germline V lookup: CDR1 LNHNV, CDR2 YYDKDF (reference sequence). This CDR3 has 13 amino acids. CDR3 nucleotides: TGTGCCACCAGCAGGACAGGGGCCGGGGAGCTGTTTTTT. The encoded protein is CATSRTGAGELFF.

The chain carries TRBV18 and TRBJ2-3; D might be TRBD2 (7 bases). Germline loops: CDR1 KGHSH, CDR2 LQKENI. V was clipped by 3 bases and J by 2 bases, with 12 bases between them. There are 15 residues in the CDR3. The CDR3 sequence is CASSPTGGLTDTQYF. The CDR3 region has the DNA TGTGCCAGCTCACCTACGGGGGGCCTCACAGATACGCAGTATTTT.

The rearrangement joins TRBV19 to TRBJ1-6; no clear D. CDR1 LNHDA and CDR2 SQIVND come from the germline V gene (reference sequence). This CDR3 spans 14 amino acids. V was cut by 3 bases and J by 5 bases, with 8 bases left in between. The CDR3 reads CASSITGNNSPLHF. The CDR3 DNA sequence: TGTGCCAGTAGTATTACCGGGAATAATTCACCCCTCCACTTT.

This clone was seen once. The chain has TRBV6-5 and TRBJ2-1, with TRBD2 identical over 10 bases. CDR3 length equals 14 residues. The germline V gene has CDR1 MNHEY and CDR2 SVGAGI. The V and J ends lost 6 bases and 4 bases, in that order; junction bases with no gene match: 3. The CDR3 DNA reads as TGTGCCAGCAGAAGGACTAGCGGTTACAATGAGCAGTTCTTC. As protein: CASRRTSGYNEQFF.

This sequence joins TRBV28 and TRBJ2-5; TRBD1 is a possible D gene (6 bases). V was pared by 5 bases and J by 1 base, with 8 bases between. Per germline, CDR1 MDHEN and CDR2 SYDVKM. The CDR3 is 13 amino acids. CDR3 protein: CASSRTVQETQYF. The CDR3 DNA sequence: TGTGCCAGCAGTCGGACAGTCCAAGAGACCCAGTACTTC.

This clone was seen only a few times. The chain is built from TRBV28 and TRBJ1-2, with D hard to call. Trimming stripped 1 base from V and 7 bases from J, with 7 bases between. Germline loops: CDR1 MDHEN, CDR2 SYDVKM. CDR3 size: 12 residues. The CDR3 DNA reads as TGTGCCAGCAGTTTATCCCCCCGTGGCTACACCTTC. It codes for CASSLSPRGYTF.

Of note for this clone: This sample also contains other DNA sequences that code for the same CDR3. CDR3 DNA sequence: TGTGCCAGCTCACCACTTGCAGAAAACTATGGCTACACCTTC. The encoded protein is CASSPLAENYGYTF. The chain has TRBV18 and TRBJ1-2; no definite D call. This CDR3 region has 14 residues. V was shortened by 1 base and J by 2 bases, with 8 bases between the two germline ends. Germline lookup yields CDR1 KGHSH and CDR2 LQKENI.

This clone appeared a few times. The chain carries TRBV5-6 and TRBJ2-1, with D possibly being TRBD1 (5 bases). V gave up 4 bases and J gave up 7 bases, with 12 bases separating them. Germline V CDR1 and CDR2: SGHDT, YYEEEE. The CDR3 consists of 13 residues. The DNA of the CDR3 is TGTGCCAGCAGCAGAATGGGGCCAAATGAGCAGTTCTTC. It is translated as CASSRMGPNEQFF.

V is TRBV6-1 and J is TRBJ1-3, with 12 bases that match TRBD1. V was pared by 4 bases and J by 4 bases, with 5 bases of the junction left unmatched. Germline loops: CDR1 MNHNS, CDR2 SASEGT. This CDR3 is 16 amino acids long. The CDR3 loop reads CASSAGQGARGNTIYF. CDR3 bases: TGTGCCAGCAGTGCGGGACAGGGGGCGCGCGGAAACACCATATATTTT.

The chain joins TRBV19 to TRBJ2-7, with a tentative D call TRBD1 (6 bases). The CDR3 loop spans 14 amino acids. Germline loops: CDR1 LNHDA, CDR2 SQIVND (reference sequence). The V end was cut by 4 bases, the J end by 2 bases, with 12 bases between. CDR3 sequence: CASSNRDKPYEQYF. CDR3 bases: TGTGCCAGTAGTAACCGGGACAAGCCCTACGAGCAGTACTTC.

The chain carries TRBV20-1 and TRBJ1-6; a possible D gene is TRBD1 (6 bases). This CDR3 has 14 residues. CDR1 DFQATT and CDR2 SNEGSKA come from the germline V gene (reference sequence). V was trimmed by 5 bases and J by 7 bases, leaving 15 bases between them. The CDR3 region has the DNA TGCAGTGCTGGTGGGGGCAGGGCAAATTCACCCCTCCACTTT. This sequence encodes CSAGGGRANSPLHF.

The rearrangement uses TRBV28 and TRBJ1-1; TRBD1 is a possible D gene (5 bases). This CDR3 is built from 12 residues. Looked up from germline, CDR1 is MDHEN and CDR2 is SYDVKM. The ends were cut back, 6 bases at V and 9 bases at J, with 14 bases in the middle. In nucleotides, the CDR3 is TGTGCCAGCAGGATCGCAGGGATGCAAGCTTTCTTT. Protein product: CASRIAGMQAFF. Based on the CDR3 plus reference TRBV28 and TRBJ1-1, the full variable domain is DVKVTQSSRYLVKRTGEKVFLECVQDMDHENMFWYRQDPGLGLRLIYFSYDVKMKEKGDIPEGYSVSREKKERFSLILESASTNQTSMYLCASRIAGMQAFFGQGTRLTVV.

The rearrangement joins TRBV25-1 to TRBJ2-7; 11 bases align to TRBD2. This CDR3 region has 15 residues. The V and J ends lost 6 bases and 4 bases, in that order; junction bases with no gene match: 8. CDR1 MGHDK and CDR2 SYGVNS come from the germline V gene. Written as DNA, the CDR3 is TGTGCCAGCAGGGATACAGGGACTAGCGGTTACGAGCAGTACTTC. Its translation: CASRDTGTSGYEQYF.

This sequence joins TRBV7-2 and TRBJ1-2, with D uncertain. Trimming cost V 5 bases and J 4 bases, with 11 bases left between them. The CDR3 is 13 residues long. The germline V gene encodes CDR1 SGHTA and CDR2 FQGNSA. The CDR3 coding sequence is TGTGCCAGCAGCCCTCGGGTCGGCTATGGCTACACCTTC. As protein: CASSPRVGYGYTF.

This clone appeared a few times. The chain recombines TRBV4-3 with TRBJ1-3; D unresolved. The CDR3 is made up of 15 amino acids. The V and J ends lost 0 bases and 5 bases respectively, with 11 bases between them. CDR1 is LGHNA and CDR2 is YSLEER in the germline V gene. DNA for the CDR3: TGCGCCAGCAGCCAAGATCGAGGGCCGAGAAACACCATATATTTT. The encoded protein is CASSQDRGPRNTIYF.

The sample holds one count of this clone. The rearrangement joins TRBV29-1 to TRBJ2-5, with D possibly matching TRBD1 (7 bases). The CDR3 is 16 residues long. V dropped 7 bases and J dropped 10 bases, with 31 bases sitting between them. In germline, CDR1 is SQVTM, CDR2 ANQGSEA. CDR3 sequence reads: CSAGGGQQMPRDGQYF. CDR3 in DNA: TGCAGCGCCGGAGGGGGCCAACAAATGCCAAGAGACGGCCAGTACTTC.

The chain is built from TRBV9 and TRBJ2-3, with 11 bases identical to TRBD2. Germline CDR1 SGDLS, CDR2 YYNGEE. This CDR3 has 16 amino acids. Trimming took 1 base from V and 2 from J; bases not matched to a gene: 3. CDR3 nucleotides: TGTGCCAGCAGCGTACTAGCGGGGGGCCACACAGATACGCAGTATTTT. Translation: CASSVLAGGHTDTQYF.